Shown below are 5 T cell receptor beta chains from a single sample sequenced in a study of T cell responses to AZD1222 COVID-19 vaccine. Generated by immunoSEQ multiplex PCR, the TCRdb table keeps only in-frame clones and is missing some. The table shows around 80,000 clones, with roughly 85% occurring only once. The sample in question was peripheral blood, obtained 28 days after the second AZD1222 dose. Receptors were obtained from an adult who received the AZD1222 COVID-19 vaccine.

The chain links TRBV10-3 to TRBJ2-2, with TRBD2 matching 12 bases. The V gene end was trimmed by 4 bases and the J gene end by 0 bases; junction bases not matched to a gene: 0. The CDR3 is 16 amino acids. CDR1 and CDR2 (germline): ENHRY, SYGVKD. DNA for the CDR3: TGTGCCATCAGTGCTAGCGGGAGGGCGAACACCGGGGAGCTGTTTTTT. Translation: CAISASGRANTGELFF.

The CDR3 nucleotides are TGTGCCAGCTCTGACAGGGCAAACACCATATATTTT. Its translation is CASSDRANTIYF. The J gene is TRBJ1-3, the V gene TRBV6-5; 7 bases match TRBD1. Trimming removed 8 bases from V and 6 bases from J; junction bases left unmatched: 4. Germline V gene data show CDR1 as MNHEY and CDR2 as SVGAGI. The CDR3 contains 12 residues.

This chain links TRBV24-1 with TRBJ1-1; 7 bases line up with TRBD1. The CDR3 runs 13 residues. Looked up from germline, CDR1 is KGHDR and CDR2 is SFDVKD. V trimming: 9 bases; J trimming: 4 bases; junction bases outside the gene matches: 7. As DNA, the CDR3 is TGTGCCACCGCAGGGGGGGCGGGCACTGAAGCTTTCTTT. Its translation is CATAGGAGTEAFF.

This sequence joins TRBV27 and TRBJ1-3; D uncertain. Per germline, CDR1 MNHEY and CDR2 SMNVEV (reference sequence). Trimming took off 5 bases at V and 3 bases at J, with 8 bases between the two ends. This CDR3 spans 13 amino acids. CDR3 protein: CASSPRIGNTIYF. The CDR3 coding sequence is TGTGCCAGCAGTCCGCGGATTGGAAACACCATATATTTT.

The chain is built from TRBV6-1 and TRBJ1-2; TRBD1 matches 9 bases. This CDR3 has 17 residues. From germline, CDR1 is MNHNS and CDR2 SASEGT. With V trimmed by 3 bases and J by 0 bases, 8 bases remained unmatched. The CDR3 spells CASSDTGQGLSNYGYTF. The DNA for the CDR3 is TGTGCCAGCAGTGACACGGGACAGGGCCTTTCTAACTATGGCTACACCTTC.